This T cell receptor beta chain was recovered during a study of cytotoxic CD8 clonotypes in ibrutinib-treated CLL. Study background: The patients comprised roughly 12 relapsed/refractory and roughly 15 treatment-naive cases, approximately 18 IGHV unmutated. General observations from the study: There were differences in sampling times between sustained-remission and progressing patients. While tracking circulating CD8+ T-cell counts, baseline clonality exceeded that of age-matched healthy donors.

Trimming stripped 6 bases from V and 1 base from J, with 10 bases between. The length of the CDR3 is 13 residues. Germline V CDR1 and CDR2: SGHTA, FQGNSA. Method: immunoSEQ multiplex PCR; TCRdb's copy keeps in-frame clones and lacks some. The profile shows approximately 350,000 clones, about 64% of them singletons. Points on this clone: The antigen is unknown.

This specimen was PBMCs, taken after 36 months of ibrutinib treatment. V and J are TRBV7-2 and TRBJ2-7; unclear D gene. The sequence derives from a human donor with chronic lymphocytic leukemia. CDR3 sequence (DNA): TGTGCCAGCAGTCGACGCCATTCCTACGAGCAGTACTTC. Protein sequence: CASSRRHSYEQYF.